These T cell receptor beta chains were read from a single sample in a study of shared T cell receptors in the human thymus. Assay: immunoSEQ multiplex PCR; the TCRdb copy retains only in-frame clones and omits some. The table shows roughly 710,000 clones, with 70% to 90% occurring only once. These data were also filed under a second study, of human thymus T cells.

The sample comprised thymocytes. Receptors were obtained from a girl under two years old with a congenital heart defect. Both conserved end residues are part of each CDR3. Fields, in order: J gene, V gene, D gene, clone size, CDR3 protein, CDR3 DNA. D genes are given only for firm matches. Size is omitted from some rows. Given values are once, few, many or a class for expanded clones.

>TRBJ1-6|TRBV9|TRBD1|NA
CASSVTDRRLSPLHF
TGTGCCAGCAGCGTGACGGACAGGCGTTTATCGCCCCTCCACTTT
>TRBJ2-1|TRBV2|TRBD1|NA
CANEDRSLYNEQFF
TGTGCCAACGAGGACAGGTCCCTCTACAATGAGCAGTTCTTC
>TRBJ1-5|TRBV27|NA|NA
CASSGGGLSNQPQHF
TGTGCCAGCAGTGGCGGGGGTTTGAGCAATCAGCCCCAGCATTTT
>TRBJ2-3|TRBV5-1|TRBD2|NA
CASSLAGLAISTDTQYF
TGCGCCAGCAGCTTGGCGGGACTAGCGATAAGCACAGATACGCAGTATTTT
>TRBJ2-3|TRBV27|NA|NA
CASSWRRHLRTDTQYF
TGTGCCAGCAGTTGGAGGAGGCACCTCCGCACAGATACGCAGTATTTT
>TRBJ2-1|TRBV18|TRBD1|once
CASSRWTGGSSYNEQFF
TGTGCCAGCTCTCGGTGGACAGGGGGAAGCTCCTACAATGAGCAGTTCTTC
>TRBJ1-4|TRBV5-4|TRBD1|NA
CASSLGQGGKLFF
TGTGCCAGCAGCTTGGGCCAGGGGGGAAAACTGTTTTTT
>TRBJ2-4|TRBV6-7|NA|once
CASSYRALTAELAKNIQYF
TGTGCCAGCAGTTACCGGGCACTTACAGCGGAACTAGCCAAAAACATTCAGTACTTC
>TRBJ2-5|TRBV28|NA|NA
CASSLSLGSDLPETQYF
TGTGCCAGCAGTTTATCGCTGGGGAGCGACCTCCCGGAGACCCAGTACTTC
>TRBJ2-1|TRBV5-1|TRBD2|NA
CASSLPIREGHNEQFF
TGCGCCAGCAGCTTACCAATAAGGGAGGGCCACAATGAGCAGTTCTTC
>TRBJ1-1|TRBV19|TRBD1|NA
CASSDQGGTEAFF
TGTGCCAGTAGTGACCAGGGGGGCACTGAAGCTTTCTTT
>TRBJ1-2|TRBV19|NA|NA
CASLPIGWQGRKGYTF
TGTGCCAGCCTCCCTATTGGGTGGCAGGGAAGAAAGGGCTACACCTTC
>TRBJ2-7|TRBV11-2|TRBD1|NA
CASSLMGWDRTSYEQYF
TGTGCCAGCAGCTTGATGGGGTGGGACAGGACCTCCTACGAGCAGTACTTC
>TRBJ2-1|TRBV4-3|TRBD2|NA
CASSQGDRLAGGNEQFF
TGCGCCAGCAGCCAAGGGGACAGACTAGCGGGGGGAAATGAGCAGTTCTTC
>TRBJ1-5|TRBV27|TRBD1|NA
CASSFLGGQHSNQPQHF
TGTGCCAGCAGTTTTTTAGGGGGACAGCATAGCAATCAGCCCCAGCATTTT
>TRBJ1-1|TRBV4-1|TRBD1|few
CASSIRQGLNTEAFF
TGCGCCAGCAGCATAAGACAGGGGTTGAACACTGAAGCTTTCTTT
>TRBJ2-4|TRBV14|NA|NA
CASSQDIAGGKNIQYF
TGTGCCAGCAGCCAAGATATTGCAGGAGGCAAAAACATTCAGTACTTC
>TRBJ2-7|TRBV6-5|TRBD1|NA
CASSYSGTGDYEQYF
TGTGCCAGCAGTTACTCGGGGACAGGAGACTACGAGCAGTACTTC
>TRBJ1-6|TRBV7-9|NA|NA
CASSLAGGNSPLHF
TGTGCCAGCAGCTTAGCGGGAGGTAATTCACCCCTCCACTTT